What follows is one TCR beta chain and its context. The antigen is undetermined. It was with 60 Vbeta and 13 Jbeta primers that the PCR ran. Profiled with immunoSEQ multiplex PCR; TCRdb holds only in-frame clones, not every one. The repertoire consists of about 190,000 clones, with roughly 81% occurring once and the leading ten covering about 3.1%. This sample is part of a study of cytomegalovirus exposure and HLA in healthy donors. Overall study results and limits: Earlier analysis looked at TCR beta V segments, and most were productive about 87% or about 30% of the time. A later analysis linked a missense variant in DCLRE1C to the trimming of TCR beta V and J genes.

V lost 3 bases, J lost 0 bases, and 6 bases stayed unmatched. The length of the CDR3 is 16 residues. CDR1 is KGHSH and CDR2 is LQKENI in the germline V gene. The chain recombines TRBV18 with TRBJ2-3; the match to TRBD2 covers 7 bases. This TCR was sampled from a woman under 40 in good health and CMV-seropositive. Sequences were obtained from PBMCs. The CDR3 spells CASSPSTSVSTDTQYF. DNA for the CDR3: TGTGCCAGCTCACCCTCAACTAGCGTAAGCACAGATACGCAGTATTTT.